This T cell receptor beta chain was captured by sequencing in a study of blood T cell repertoires in COVID-19. The CDR3 covers 15 residues. The V gene's germline CDR1 is ENHRY and CDR2 SYGVKD. V shed 6 bases, J shed 1 base, and the junction held 6 bases outside the gene matches. Sequenced by immunoSEQ multiplex PCR; TCRdb stores in-frame clones only, minus some. The sample has a few hundred thousand clones, around 78% seen once. In this sample, this clone turned up once. J is TRBJ1-1 and V is TRBV10-3; 9 bases line up with TRBD1. Specimen: peripheral blood. The source is a man aged 55-75 years who had recovered from COVID-19. The CDR3, as DNA: TGTGCCATCAGGGAAGGGGGACAGGGGAACACTGAAGCTTTCTTT. Protein sequence: CAIREGGQGNTEAFF.